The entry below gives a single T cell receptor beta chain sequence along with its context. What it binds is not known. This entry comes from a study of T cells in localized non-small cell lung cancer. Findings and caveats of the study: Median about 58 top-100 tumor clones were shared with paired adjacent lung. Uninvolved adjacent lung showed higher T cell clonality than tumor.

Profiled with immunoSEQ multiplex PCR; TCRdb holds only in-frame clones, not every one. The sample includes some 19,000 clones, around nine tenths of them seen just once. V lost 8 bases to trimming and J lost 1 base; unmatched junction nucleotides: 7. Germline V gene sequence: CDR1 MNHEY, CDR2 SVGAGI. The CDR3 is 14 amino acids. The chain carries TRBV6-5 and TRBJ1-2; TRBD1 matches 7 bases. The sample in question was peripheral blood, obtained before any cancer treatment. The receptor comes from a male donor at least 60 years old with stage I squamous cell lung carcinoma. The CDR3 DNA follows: TGTGCCAGCCTCACCGGGACAGATAACTATGGCTACACCTTC. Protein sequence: CASLTGTDNYGYTF.